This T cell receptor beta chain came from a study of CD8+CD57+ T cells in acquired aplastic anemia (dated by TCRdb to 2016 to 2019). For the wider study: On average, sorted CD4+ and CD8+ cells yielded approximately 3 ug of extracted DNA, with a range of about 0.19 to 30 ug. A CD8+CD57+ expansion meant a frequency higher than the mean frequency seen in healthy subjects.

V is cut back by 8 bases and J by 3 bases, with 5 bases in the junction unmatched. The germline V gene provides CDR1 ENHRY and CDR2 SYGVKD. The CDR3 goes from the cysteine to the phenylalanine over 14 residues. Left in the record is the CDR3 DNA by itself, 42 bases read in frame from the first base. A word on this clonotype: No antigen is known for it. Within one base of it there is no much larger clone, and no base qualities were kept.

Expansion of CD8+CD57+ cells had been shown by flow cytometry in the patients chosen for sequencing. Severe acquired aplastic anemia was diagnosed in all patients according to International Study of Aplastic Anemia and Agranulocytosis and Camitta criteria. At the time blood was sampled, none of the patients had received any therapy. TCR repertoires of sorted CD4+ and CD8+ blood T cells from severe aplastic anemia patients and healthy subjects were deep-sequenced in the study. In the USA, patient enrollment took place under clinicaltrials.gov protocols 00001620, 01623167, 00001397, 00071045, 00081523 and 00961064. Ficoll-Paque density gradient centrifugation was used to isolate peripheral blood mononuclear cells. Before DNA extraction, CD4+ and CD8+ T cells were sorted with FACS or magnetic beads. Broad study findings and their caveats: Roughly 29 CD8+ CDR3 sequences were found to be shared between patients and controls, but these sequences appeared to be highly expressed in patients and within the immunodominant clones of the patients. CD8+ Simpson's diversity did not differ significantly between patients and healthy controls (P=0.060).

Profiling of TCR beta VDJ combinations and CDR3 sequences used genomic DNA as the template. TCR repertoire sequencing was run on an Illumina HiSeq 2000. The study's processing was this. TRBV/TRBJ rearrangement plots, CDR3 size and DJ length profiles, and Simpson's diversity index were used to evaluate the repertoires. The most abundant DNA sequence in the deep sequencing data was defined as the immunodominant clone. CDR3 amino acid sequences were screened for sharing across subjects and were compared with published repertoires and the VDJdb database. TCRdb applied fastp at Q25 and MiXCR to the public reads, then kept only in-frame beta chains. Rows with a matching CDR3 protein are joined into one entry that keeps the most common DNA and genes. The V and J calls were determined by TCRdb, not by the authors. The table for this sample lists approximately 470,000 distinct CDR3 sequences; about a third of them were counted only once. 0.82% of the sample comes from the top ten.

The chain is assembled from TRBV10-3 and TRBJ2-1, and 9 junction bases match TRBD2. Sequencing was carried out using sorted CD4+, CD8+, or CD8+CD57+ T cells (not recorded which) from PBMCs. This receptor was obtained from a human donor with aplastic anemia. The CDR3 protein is CAIQERGDYNEQFF. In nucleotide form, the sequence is TGTGCCATCCAGGAGCGGGGGGACTACAATGAGCAGTTCTTC.